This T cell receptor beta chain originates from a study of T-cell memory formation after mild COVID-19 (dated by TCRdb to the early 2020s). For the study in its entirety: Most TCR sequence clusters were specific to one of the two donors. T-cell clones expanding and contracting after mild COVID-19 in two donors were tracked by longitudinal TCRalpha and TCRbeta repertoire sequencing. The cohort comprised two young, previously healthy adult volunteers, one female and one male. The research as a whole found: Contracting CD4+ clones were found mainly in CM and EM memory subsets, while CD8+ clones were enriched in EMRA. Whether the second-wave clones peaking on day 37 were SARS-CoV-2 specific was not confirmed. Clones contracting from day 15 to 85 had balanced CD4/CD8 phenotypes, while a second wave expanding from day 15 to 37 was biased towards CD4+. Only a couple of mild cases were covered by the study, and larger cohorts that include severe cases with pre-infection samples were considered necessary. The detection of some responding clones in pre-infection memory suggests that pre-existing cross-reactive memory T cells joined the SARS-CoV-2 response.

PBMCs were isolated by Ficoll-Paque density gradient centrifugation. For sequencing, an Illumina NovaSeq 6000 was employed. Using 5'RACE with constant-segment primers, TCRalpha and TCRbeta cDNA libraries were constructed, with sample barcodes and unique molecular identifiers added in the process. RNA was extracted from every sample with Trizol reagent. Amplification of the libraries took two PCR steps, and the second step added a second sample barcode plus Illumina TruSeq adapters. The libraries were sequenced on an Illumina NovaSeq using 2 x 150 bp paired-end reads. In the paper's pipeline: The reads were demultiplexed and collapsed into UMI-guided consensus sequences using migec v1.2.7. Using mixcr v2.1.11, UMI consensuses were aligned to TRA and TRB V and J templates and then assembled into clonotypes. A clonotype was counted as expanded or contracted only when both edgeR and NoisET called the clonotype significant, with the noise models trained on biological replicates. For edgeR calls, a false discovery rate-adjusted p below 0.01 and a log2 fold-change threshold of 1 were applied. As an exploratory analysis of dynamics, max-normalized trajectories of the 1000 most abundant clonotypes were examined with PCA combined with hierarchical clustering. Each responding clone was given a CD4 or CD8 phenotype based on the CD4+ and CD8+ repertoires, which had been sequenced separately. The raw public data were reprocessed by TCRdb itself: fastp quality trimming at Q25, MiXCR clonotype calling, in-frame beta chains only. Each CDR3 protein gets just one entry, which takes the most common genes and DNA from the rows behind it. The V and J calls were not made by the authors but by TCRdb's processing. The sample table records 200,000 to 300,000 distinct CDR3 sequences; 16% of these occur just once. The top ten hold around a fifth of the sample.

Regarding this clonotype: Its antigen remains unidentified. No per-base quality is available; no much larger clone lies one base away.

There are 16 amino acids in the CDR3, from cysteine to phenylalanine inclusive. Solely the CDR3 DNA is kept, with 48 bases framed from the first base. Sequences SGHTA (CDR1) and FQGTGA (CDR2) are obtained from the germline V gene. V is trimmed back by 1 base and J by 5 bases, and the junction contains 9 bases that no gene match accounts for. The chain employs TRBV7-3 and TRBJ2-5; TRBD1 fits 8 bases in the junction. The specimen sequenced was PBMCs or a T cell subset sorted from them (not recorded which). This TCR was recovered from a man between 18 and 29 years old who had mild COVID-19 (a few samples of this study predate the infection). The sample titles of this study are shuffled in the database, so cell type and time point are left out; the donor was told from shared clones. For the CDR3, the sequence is CASSLSGQGRYETQYF. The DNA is TGTGCCAGCAGCTTAAGTGGACAGGGTCGTTACGAGACCCAGTACTTC.